The 25 T cell receptor beta chains below were found in one sample sequenced in a study of blood T cell repertoires in COVID-19. Assay: immunoSEQ multiplex PCR; the TCRdb copy retains only in-frame clones and omits some. This sample has 110,000 to 150,000 clones, with more than 75% found just once. Sequencing was performed on peripheral blood. These receptors all come from a human donor in a cohort sampled during active COVID-19.

The rearrangement links TRBV3-1 (or the pseudogene TRBV3-2) to TRBJ1-1; 8 positions agree with TRBD1. Unmatched junction bases numbered 10, after V lost 3 bases and J lost 4 bases. Per germline, CDR1 LGHDT and CDR2 YNNKEL (reference sequence). The CDR3 extends over 16 amino acids. CDR3 DNA sequence: TGTGCCAGCAGCCAGAGGTGGACAGGGAGGACCACTGAAGCTTTCTTT. Amino acid sequence: CASSQRWTGRTTEAFF.

In nucleotides, the CDR3 is TGTGCCAGCAGGCTAGTAGCGGGAGTCTTAAATGAGCAGTTCTTC. Translation: CASRLVAGVLNEQFF. J is TRBJ2-1 and V is TRBV28, with 9 bases that match TRBD2. The CDR3 extends over 15 amino acids. The germline V gene encodes CDR1 MDHEN and CDR2 SYDVKM. The J segment lost 7 bases and the V segment lost 6 bases, leaving 10 bases of the junction unmatched.

V gene TRBV9 combines with J gene TRBJ2-3, with D possibly being TRBD2 (6 bases). The germline V and J ends were trimmed by 5 bases and 0 bases, with 10 bases remaining between them. This CDR3 contains 14 residues. CDR1 and CDR2 (germline): SGDLS, YYNGEE. The CDR3 sequence is CASSYTSSTDTQYF. In DNA, the CDR3 is TGTGCCAGCAGTTATACTAGCAGCACAGATACGCAGTATTTT.

The chain recombines TRBV12-3 or TRBV12-4 with TRBJ1-2, with TRBD1 matching over 8 bases. The CDR3 has 12 amino acids. With 5 bases clipped from V and 8 bases from J, the junction kept 4 bases outside the gene matches. The CDR3 spells CASSRQGRGYTF. CDR3 sequence (DNA): TGTGCCAGCAGTCGACAGGGGAGGGGCTACACCTTC.

This clone is categorized as medium-sized. The V call is TRBV7-2, the J call TRBJ2-1; 9 bases agree with TRBD2. The CDR3 spans 15 residues. Germline loops: CDR1 SGHTA, CDR2 FQGNSA. J was trimmed by 4 bases and V by 6 bases; bases with no gene match: 7. CDR3: CASRPPSGDYNEQFF. In nucleotides, the CDR3 is TGTGCCAGCAGGCCCCCTAGCGGGGATTACAATGAGCAGTTCTTC.

This sequence joins TRBV5-1 and TRBJ2-7, with 7 bases aligning to TRBD1. This CDR3 spans 15 amino acids. CDR1 and CDR2 from the germline V gene are SGHRS and YFSETQ. Trimming cost V 1 base and J 3 bases; bases outside gene matches: 7. The CDR3 spells CASSLSQGVGYEQYF. For the CDR3, the DNA is TGCGCCAGCAGCTTGTCGCAGGGGGTCGGCTACGAGCAGTACTTC.

The table lists this clone with a few counts. This chain connects TRBV15 to TRBJ1-1; 7 nucleotides match TRBD1. This CDR3 region has 14 residues. CDR1 is LNHNV, CDR2 YYDKDF, per germline (reference sequence). Losses at the gene ends were 4 bases for V and 1 base for J; bases not matched to a gene: 3. CDR3 in amino acids: CATSTRQGNTEAFF. The CDR3, as DNA: TGTGCCACCAGCACCAGACAGGGGAACACTGAAGCTTTCTTT.

The gene calls are TRBV4-1 and TRBJ2-7; 7 nucleotides agree with TRBD1. V gave up 2 bases and J gave up 6 bases; unmatched junction bases: 7. CDR1 is MGHRA, CDR2 YSYEKL, per germline. CDR3 length: 14 residues. The CDR3 here is CASSQPSPGGEQYF. The CDR3 DNA sequence: TGCGCCAGCAGCCAACCCTCCCCAGGGGGCGAGCAGTACTTC.

V gene TRBV7-9 combines with J gene TRBJ2-7; no clear D gene. Trimming removed 1 base at V and 5 bases at J, with 6 bases between. The germline gives CDR1 SEHNR, CDR2 FQNEAQ (reference sequence). The CDR3 extends over 12 amino acids. The CDR3 loop is CASSLVSHEQYF. CDR3 in DNA: TGTGCCAGCAGCTTAGTATCCCACGAGCAGTACTTC.

The chain is built from TRBV18 and TRBJ2-1; 7 nucleotides agree with TRBD2. From germline, CDR1 is KGHSH and CDR2 LQKENI. V shed 6 bases, J shed 7 bases, and the junction held 9 bases outside the gene matches. The CDR3 loop spans 14 amino acids. This CDR3 is CASSSAGEVNEQFF. Here the CDR3 DNA reads TGTGCCAGCTCCTCCGCGGGGGAGGTTAATGAGCAGTTCTTC.

In this sample, this clone turned up once. V gene TRBV11-3 combines with J gene TRBJ2-3; no reliable D call. Trimming shortened V by 5 bases and J by 8 bases, and 8 bases separated the two germline ends. This CDR3 comprises 11 residues. From germline, CDR1 is SGHNT and CDR2 YENEEA. The DNA of the CDR3 is TGTGCCAGCAGCCCCCTAGGTACGCAGTATTTT. Translating gives CASSPLGTQYF. Full variable domain (remainder filled in from reference TRBV11-3 and TRBJ2-3): EAGVVQSPRYKIIEKKQPVAFWCNPISGHNTLYWYLQNLGQGPELLIRYENEEAVDDSQLPKDRFSAERLKGVDSTLKIQPAELGDSAVYLCASSPLGTQYFGPGTRLTVL.

The sample holds many counts of this clone. The chain uses TRBV30 and TRBJ1-5, with D hard to call. V lost 0 bases to trimming and J lost 2 bases, with 14 bases between them. Germline loops: CDR1 GTSNPN, CDR2 SVGIG (reference sequence). CDR3 length: 16 residues. CDR3 loop: CAWSVAPGGGNQPQHF. The CDR3 DNA reads as TGTGCCTGGAGTGTGGCCCCAGGCGGGGGCAATCAGCCCCAGCATTTT.

The count of this clone is one. Its ends do not fully match the called genes, so a read error is possible. V and J are TRBV6-5 and TRBJ1-1; D gene uncertain. Germline CDR1 and CDR2: MNHEY and SVGAGI. The CDR3 is 12 amino acids. The CDR3 sequence is CASSYSREVIIF. CDR3 nucleotides: TGTGCCAGCAGTTACTCTAGGGAGGTGATCATCTTT.

The CDR3 DNA reads TGTGCCAGCAGCGTAGCGGGGGTAGGGGAGACCCAGTACTTC. Residues: CASSVAGVGETQYF. The chain has TRBV9 and TRBJ2-5; D is perhaps TRBD2 (6 bases). The CDR3 sequence is 14 residues long. Trimming stripped 0 bases from V and 5 bases from J, with 11 bases between. Germline lookup yields CDR1 SGDLS and CDR2 YYNGEE.

This clone came up once. The chain couples TRBV7-9 to TRBJ2-7; TRBD2 agrees at 8 bases. The CDR3 is made up of 17 amino acids. In germline, CDR1 is SEHNR, CDR2 FQNEAQ (reference sequence). With 5 bases clipped from V and 2 bases from J, the junction kept 14 bases outside the gene matches. The CDR3, as DNA: TGTGCCAGCAGCGCACCCCAACGCGGACTAGCTACCTACGAGCAGTACTTC. It translates to CASSAPQRGLATYEQYF.

This clone was observed once. The V call is TRBV9, the J call TRBJ2-2; D is possibly TRBD2 (6 bases). This CDR3 region has 15 residues. Germline V gene data show CDR1 as SGDLS and CDR2 as YYNGEE. Trimming took off 3 bases at V and 6 bases at J, with 15 bases between the two ends. The CDR3 loop reads CASSERGTGAGELFF. The CDR3 region has the DNA TGTGCCAGCAGCGAACGGGGGACGGGCGCCGGGGAGCTGTTTTTT.

The rearrangement uses TRBV28 and TRBJ2-2; D perhaps matches TRBD1 (5 bases). The V gene lost 5 bases and the J gene lost 1 base, with 11 bases spanning the gap. The CDR3 is 15 residues long. Germline CDR1 MDHEN, CDR2 SYDVKM. CDR3 sequence: CASSPYQGNTGELFF. The CDR3 DNA sequence: TGTGCCAGCAGTCCGTACCAGGGGAACACCGGGGAGCTGTTTTTT.

The chain combines TRBV7-2 with TRBJ2-5, with D uncertain. Looked up from germline, CDR1 is SGHTA and CDR2 is FQGNSA. V lost 4 bases, J lost 5 bases, and 11 bases lay in between. This CDR3 region has 13 residues. For the CDR3, the DNA is TGTGCCAGCAGCTATGGAGAGAGGGAGACCCAGTACTTC. Translated: CASSYGERETQYF. Based on the CDR3 plus reference TRBV7-2 and TRBJ2-5, the full variable domain is GAGVSQSPSNKVTEKGKDVELRCDPISGHTALYWYRQSLGQGLEFLIYFQGNSAPDKSGLPSDRFSAERTGGSVSTLTIQRTQQEDSAVYLCASSYGERETQYFGPGTRLLVL.

J is TRBJ2-4 and V is TRBV7-9; TRBD1 matches 9 bases. With V trimmed by 0 bases and J by 7 bases, 1 base remained unmatched. Germline CDR1 reads SEHNR; CDR2 reads FQNEAQ (reference sequence). This CDR3 has 14 amino acids. CDR3 sequence: CASSLAGQGNIQYF. CDR3 in DNA: TGTGCCAGCAGCTTAGCTGGACAGGGGAACATTCAGTACTTC. The full variable domain, in which reference TRBV7-9 and TRBJ2-4 provide the parts outside the CDR3, is DTGVSQNPRHKITKRGQNVTFRCDPISEHNRLYWYRQTLGQGPEFLTYFQNEAQLEKSRLLSDRFSAERPKGSFSTLEIQRTEQGDSAMYLCASSLAGQGNIQYFGAGTRLSVL.

The chain couples TRBV28 to TRBJ1-1; D gene unclear. The V gene lost 1 base and the J gene lost 0 bases, with 12 bases spanning the gap. Germline assignment: CDR1 MDHEN and CDR2 SYDVKM. CDR3 length: 16 residues. The CDR3: CASSLSLERMNTEAFF. The CDR3 bases are TGTGCCAGCAGTTTATCCCTCGAGAGGATGAACACTGAAGCTTTCTTT.

This rearrangement joins TRBV7-2 to TRBJ2-5; 9 positions agree with TRBD1. This CDR3 spans 15 amino acids. Trimming took 1 base from V and 5 from J; bases not matched to a gene: 5. The germline V gene has CDR1 SGHTA and CDR2 FQGNSA. CDR3 coding DNA: TGTGCCAGCAGCTTAGTGGGACAGGGATTCGAGACCCAGTACTTC. Protein: CASSLVGQGFETQYF.

This chain links TRBV11-2 with TRBJ2-1; TRBD1 agrees at 9 bases. V gave up 3 bases and J gave up 6 bases; unmatched junction bases: 0. The CDR3 loop spans 13 amino acids. Germline CDR1 is SGHAT and CDR2 is FQNNGV. The CDR3 protein is CASSLTGGNEQFF. The CDR3 DNA follows: TGTGCCAGCAGCTTGACAGGGGGCAATGAGCAGTTCTTC. Looking up the rest from reference TRBV11-2 and TRBJ2-1 gives the full variable domain: EAGVAQSPRYKIIEKRQSVAFWCNPISGHATLYWYQQILGQGPKLLIQFQNNGVVDDSQLPKDRFSAERLKGVDSTLKIQPAKLEDSAVYLCASSLTGGNEQFFGPGTRLTVL.

The genes are TRBV28 and TRBJ1-1; D remains ambiguous. The CDR3 covers 13 residues. The germline gives CDR1 MDHEN, CDR2 SYDVKM. With 2 bases removed from V and 2 bases from J, the gap between germline ends came to 6 bases. CDR3 sequence: CASSLPTNTEAFF. CDR3 in DNA: TGTGCCAGCAGTTTACCAACAAACACTGAAGCTTTCTTT.

The chain links TRBV27 to TRBJ2-5; D uncertain. This CDR3 is 12 amino acids long. V lost 3 bases, J lost 5 bases, and 7 bases lay in between. The V gene's germline CDR1 is MNHEY and CDR2 SMNVEV (reference sequence). CDR3 in DNA: TGTGCCAGCAGTTTTAACGGTGAGACCCAGTACTTC. This encodes CASSFNGETQYF.

For the CDR3, the DNA is TGTGCCAGCAGCCGACCTGGGTCTTTTCGGGACAGTCATCGCTCTGGGGCCAACGTCCTGACTTTC. Translated: CASSRPGSFRDSHRSGANVLTF. The chain uses TRBV13 and TRBJ2-6; TRBD1 matches 7 bases. Germline V gene lookup returns CDR1 PRHDT and CDR2 FYEKMQ (reference sequence). The CDR3 is 22 residues long. The junction had 22 bases not matched to a gene; V was cut back by 5 bases and J by 0 bases.